This T cell receptor (beta chain) was retrieved from a study of blood T cell repertoires in COVID-19 (dated by TCRdb to the early 2020s). Study-wide context: Collaborator samples came from the United States, Italy and Spain and covered acute and convalescent phases of COVID-19. The material from the prospective study consisted of cDNA or gDNA derived from T cells, B-cell-depleted T cells, or PBMCs. Subjects who had been exposed to COVID-19, were actively infected with it, or had recovered from it provided the deeply sampled blood TCRbeta repertoires that made up the dataset. The repertoires were released in a freely available public database intended as a resource for research on the immune response to SARS-CoV-2. The samples were drawn from two sources: the first 160 participants of the ongoing ImmuneRACE study, and fewer than 1,500 subjects contributed by 6 global collaborators. Nearly every sample came with metadata listing a de-identified subject ID, COVID-19 status, age in years and sex. HLA class I and class II types, where available, came from metadata supplied by the sample provider rather than from assay-based typing.

The table lists this clone with a count of one. It lacks a known antigen. Base qualities were left out, and no much larger clone turns up one base away. The germline V gene encodes CDR1 MDHEN and CDR2 SYDVKM. The CDR3 contains 13 residues, cysteine and phenylalanine counted. Only CDR3 DNA remains: 39 bases, in frame from the first base. Cut back by 4 bases and 8 bases, the V and J ends lie 14 bases apart. In the prospective study, participants were about 18 to 95 years old, resided in under 30 geographic areas of the United States, and were enrolled through a virtual design. In the prospective study, participants were assigned to cohorts based on the clinical history participants reported in a screening survey and a study questionnaire. Exposed participants had been in contact, within 2 weeks of entering the study, with a person who had a PCR-confirmed or clinician-diagnosed case of COVID-19. Mobile phlebotomists in the prospective study collected whole blood, serum and a nasopharyngeal or oropharyngeal swab from every participant. Additional blood draws and questionnaires over a 2-month period could optionally be provided by prospective study participants. Before DNA extraction, blood samples from the prospective study were shipped at room temperature or frozen.

The immunoSEQ Assay, a bias-controlled multiplex PCR, was used to amplify TCRbeta CDR3 regions from genomic DNA. The paper's processing steps were these. The number of nucleated cells in each sample was estimated by amplification of reference gene primers within the assay. To quantify the absolute abundance of each unique TCRbeta CDR3 rearrangement, sequence reads were collapsed and filtered. For each sample, productive Simpson clonality was calculated by taking the square root of Simpson's diversity index across productive rearrangements. What TCRdb holds here is the immuneACCESS table cut down to in-frame rearrangements. Part of the clones is not present; checked against another copy, under half of the missing clones reflect an unresolved V gene, and the others are unexplained. V and J calls and clone size are those listed in that table; D and trimming were worked out from the DNA. In this sample the table shows approximately 220,000 clones, around nine tenths of which occur a single time. 4.5% to 5.5% of the sample belongs to the ten largest clones.

The paper's findings and limits, for the study overall: The quantity of clinical and demographic metadata differed by source and by participant and was supplied without curation.

The V gene is TRBV28 and the J gene is TRBJ1-1; matching of 5 bases hints at TRBD1 as the D gene. The clonotype comes from a woman aged 25-40 years who had been exposed to COVID-19. Sequenced: PBMCs or T cells enriched from blood (not recorded which). The CDR3 protein is CASSSPDTDEAFF. The DNA is as follows: TGTGCCAGCAGTTCCCCGGACACCGACGAAGCTTTCTTT.